This entry lists 30 T cell receptor beta chains sequenced from one sample in a study of T cell repertoires in cytomegalovirus infection. Their specific antigens are unknown. TCRdb fed the reads into MiXCR, producing one record per CDR3 protein. Found here are fewer than 1,000,000 distinct CDR3 sequences, less than 35% of them singletons; the top ten hold roughly 13%. Specimen: cultured CD8+ T cells from PBMCs, collected from culture after CMV antigen stimulation. Source of these receptors: a human donor in good health (CMV status not recorded). Some clones in this sample may be carry-over from other donors' samples.

This chain uses TRBV6-6 with TRBJ2-7; 8 bases map to TRBD1. Germline values: CDR1 MNHNY, CDR2 SVGAGI (reference sequence). The CDR3 spans 13 residues. Losses at the gene ends were 7 bases for V and 6 bases for J; bases not matched to a gene: 8. CDR3 protein: CASNFQGAGEQYV. The CDR3 bases are TGTGCCAGCAACTTCCAGGGGGCGGGCGAGCAGTACGTC.

This clonotype was counted at least ten times. The rearrangement joins TRBV7-2 to TRBJ2-1, with 9 bases lining up with TRBD1. J was trimmed by 8 bases and V by 1 base; bases with no gene match: 6. In germline, CDR1 is SGHTA, CDR2 FQGNSA. The CDR3 has 15 amino acids. In DNA form, the CDR3 reads TGTGCCAGCAGCTTAGTGGGACAGGGCAGGGATGAGCAGTTCTTC. Protein: CASSLVGQGRDEQFF. Using reference TRBV7-2 and TRBJ2-1 for the parts outside the CDR3, the full variable domain is GAGVSQSPSNKVTEKGKDVELRCDPISGHTALYWYRQSLGQGLEFLIYFQGNSAPDKSGLPSDRFSAERTGGSVSTLTIQRTQQEDSAVYLCASSLVGQGRDEQFFGPGTRLTVL.

Points on this clonotype: This may come from a read error, since a much larger clone is one base off. The V call is TRBV7-2, the J call TRBJ2-3, with 12 bases aligning to TRBD2. This CDR3 spans 17 amino acids. Germline CDR1 is SGHTA and CDR2 is FQGNSA. CDR3: CACSFGLAGTSTDTQYF. The CDR3, as DNA: TGTGCCTGCAGCTTCGGACTAGCGGGGACTAGCACAGATACGCAGTATTTT.

The V call is TRBV5-4, the J call TRBJ1-3; weak D call: TRBD1 (5 bases). The V gene lost 3 bases and the J gene lost 3 bases, with 13 bases spanning the gap. Germline loops: CDR1 SGHNT, CDR2 YYREEE (reference sequence). The CDR3 is 15 amino acids. The CDR3 here is CASSSSRGHGNTIYF. Here the CDR3 DNA reads TGTGCCAGCAGCTCGTCTAGGGGTCATGGAAACACCATATATTTT.

The CDR3 nucleotides are TGCGCCAGCAGCTTACCGACCCGGGACGGCCTTCCCACTCCGACGAACACCGGGGAGCTGTTTTTT. This codes for CASSLPTRDGLPTPTNTGELFF. V and J are TRBV5-1 and TRBJ2-2; D possibly matches TRBD1 or TRBD2 (5 bases each). This CDR3 spans 22 amino acids. Germline V gene sequence: CDR1 SGHRS, CDR2 YFSETQ. Trimming took off 2 bases at V and 0 bases at J, with 29 bases between the two ends.

The V and J genes are TRBV12-3 or TRBV12-4 and TRBJ2-1, with TRBD1 as a possible D gene (5 bases). The CDR3 runs 17 residues. V lost 1 base, J lost 4 bases, and 17 bases lay in between. CDR3 loop: CASSLGGSAYPYNEQFF. CDR3 DNA: TGTGCCAGCAGTTTAGGGGGCTCGGCCTACCCTTACAATGAGCAGTTCTTC.

J is TRBJ2-1 and V is TRBV27; 13 nucleotides align to TRBD2. Trimming cost V 4 bases and J 3 bases; bases outside gene matches: 9. The length of the CDR3 is 18 residues. The germline V gene has CDR1 MNHEY and CDR2 SMNVEV (reference sequence). CDR3 residues: CASSSYEGLAGIYNEQFF. In DNA form, the CDR3 reads TGTGCCAGCAGTTCGTACGAGGGACTAGCGGGGATCTACAATGAGCAGTTCTTC.

The sample holds many counts of this clonotype. The DNA of the CDR3 is TGTGCCAGCAGTTTCTCCTCCAGGGACGGGAAGAATGGCTACACCTTC. Protein: CASSFSSRDGKNGYTF. The chain links TRBV6-6 to TRBJ1-2; weak D call: TRBD1 (5 bases). The V end was cut by 4 bases, the J end by 6 bases, with 21 bases between. In germline, CDR1 is MNHNY, CDR2 SVGAGI (reference sequence). The CDR3 is made up of 16 amino acids.

This clonotype was observed a handful of times. The rearrangement uses TRBV4-2 and TRBJ2-3; the D call may be TRBD1 or TRBD2 (5 bases each). Trimming left V 3 bases short and J 1 base short, with 14 bases between. The CDR3 consists of 16 residues. CDR1 is LGHNA, CDR2 YNFKEQ, per germline. CDR3 in DNA: TGTGCCAGCAGCCACCCTCTGGGGGACCGCACAGATACGCAGTATTTT. Protein product: CASSHPLGDRTDTQYF.

In this sample, this clonotype turned up once. This chain links TRBV9 with TRBJ2-7; D is unclear. Trimming left V 0 bases short and J 0 bases short, with 10 bases between. Germline V gives CDR1 SGDLS, CDR2 YYNGEE. This CDR3 spans 15 amino acids. The CDR3, as DNA: TGTGCCAGCAGCGTAGACATCAAGAGCTCCTACGAGCAGTACTTC. As protein: CASSVDIKSSYEQYF.

This clonotype has just a few counts. One junction end does not reproduce the germline sequence, and a read error may be involved. V and J are TRBV7-7 and TRBJ2-1; perhaps D is TRBD1 or TRBD2 (5 bases each). The CDR3 spans 14 residues. Germline values: CDR1 SSHAT, CDR2 FNYEAQ (reference sequence). In DNA, the CDR3 is TGTGCTAGCAGCCAGGAGGCAGGGAGCCATGAGCAGTTCTTC. This gives the protein CASSQEAGSHEQFF.

This clonotype was found many times. The J gene is TRBJ2-2, the V gene TRBV12-3 or TRBV12-4; D possibly corresponds to TRBD1 (5 bases). The V gene lost 4 bases and the J gene lost 3 bases, with 18 bases spanning the gap. This CDR3 is built from 17 residues. The CDR3 loop reads CASSYPEGVKDTGELFF. CDR3 in DNA: TGTGCCAGCAGTTACCCTGAAGGGGTCAAAGACACCGGGGAGCTGTTTTTT.

This clonotype was picked up a small number of times. CDR3: CASSWGGQETQYF. In DNA, the CDR3 is TGTGCCAGCAGTTGGGGGGGCCAAGAGACCCAGTACTTC. This chain uses TRBV6-6 with TRBJ2-5; 7 bases align to TRBD2. The CDR3 contains 13 residues. The trim removed 4 bases at V and 1 base at J, leaving 0 bases unmatched. Germline V gene data show CDR1 as MNHNY and CDR2 as SVGAGI (reference sequence).

The V and J genes are TRBV2 and TRBJ2-4; TRBD2 aligns across 9 bases. This CDR3 spans 14 amino acids. The V and J ends lost 7 bases and 9 bases, in that order; junction bases with no gene match: 10. Per germline, CDR1 SNHLY and CDR2 FYNNEI. CDR3: CASTLRGGTGIQYF. DNA of the CDR3: TGTGCCAGCACCCTGCGGGGGGGGACTGGCATTCAGTACTTC.

Worth noting for this clonotype: A much larger clone differs by one base, so this may be a read error. This chain links TRBV7-6 with TRBJ2-2, with D uncertain. The CDR3 extends over 12 amino acids. Germline values: CDR1 SGHVS, CDR2 FNYEAQ. CDR3 in DNA: TGTGCCAACAGCTTTCAGATCGGGGAGCTGTTTTTT. The encoded protein is CANSFQIGELFF.

This clonotype was seen only a few times. This chain uses TRBV4-1 with TRBJ2-2; weak D call: TRBD1 (5 bases). The CDR3 loop spans 15 amino acids. Germline values: CDR1 MGHRA, CDR2 YSYEKL. Between the trimmed V and J ends, which lost 0 bases and 6 bases, there was a span of 11 bases. The CDR3 nucleotides are TGCGCCAGCAGCCAAGAAGCAACAGGCCCCGGGGAGCTGTTTTTT. Amino acids: CASSQEATGPGELFF.

V and J are TRBV12-3 or TRBV12-4 and TRBJ2-1, with a possible D match to TRBD2 (5 bases). V gave up 3 bases and J gave up 5 bases, with 8 bases separating them. This CDR3 has 13 residues. CDR3 sequence reads: CASSFTRNNEQFF. The CDR3 DNA is TGTGCCAGCAGTTTCACTAGGAACAATGAGCAGTTCTTC.

This clonotype was observed a few times. This chain joins TRBV7-9 and TRBJ2-5, with a weak D call TRBD1 (6 bases). This CDR3 has 21 residues. Germline lookup yields CDR1 SEHNR and CDR2 FQNEAQ (reference sequence). Between the trimmed V and J ends, which lost 0 bases and 4 bases, there was a span of 30 bases. DNA of the CDR3: TGTGCCAGCAGCTTAGCGTCGGCAGTTACAGGGTCCCACGACGGCCGAGAGACCCAGTACTTC. It specifies CASSLASAVTGSHDGRETQYF.

The chain employs TRBV7-9 and TRBJ1-4, with 9 bases aligning to TRBD1. The CDR3 is made up of 15 amino acids. Germline loops: CDR1 SEHNR, CDR2 FQNEAQ (reference sequence). After removal of 4 bases from V and 6 bases from J, the junction contained 6 bases not matched to a gene. The CDR3 sequence: CASSSEGQGYEKLFF. The CDR3 DNA is TGTGCCAGCAGCTCCGAGGGACAGGGCTATGAAAAACTGTTTTTT.

The chain couples TRBV19 to TRBJ1-2, with D perhaps TRBD1 (5 bases). Trimming removed 7 bases at V and 4 bases at J, with 16 bases between. CDR1 LNHDA and CDR2 SQIVND come from the germline V gene (reference sequence). The CDR3 extends over 14 amino acids. CDR3 nucleotides: TGTGCCAGTATAGGGGACGCCGATACCTATGGCTACACCTTC. As protein: CASIGDADTYGYTF.

The rearrangement links TRBV7-6 to TRBJ2-2; 7 bases agree with TRBD2. Germline trimming cut 3 bases from V and 6 bases from J; bases unmatched to any gene: 10. The CDR3 runs to 16 residues. The germline V gene encodes CDR1 SGHVS and CDR2 FNYEAQ. The CDR3 sequence: CASSLVRGDPSGELFF. The CDR3, as DNA: TGTGCCAGCAGCTTGGTCCGGGGGGATCCCTCCGGGGAGCTGTTTTTT.

This clonotype was counted at least ten times. The rearrangement joins TRBV7-2 to TRBJ1-2, with D perhaps TRBD1 (6 bases). Trimming stripped 5 bases from V and 8 bases from J, with 21 bases between. Germline loops: CDR1 SGHTA, CDR2 FQGNSA. This CDR3 is built from 15 residues. The CDR3 sequence is CASSPQGQWDRGYTF. The CDR3 coding sequence is TGTGCCAGCAGCCCCCAGGGACAATGGGATAGGGGCTACACCTTC.

In nucleotides, the CDR3 is TGTGCCAGCAGTGATAGAGGATTCAACCTTTACAATGAGCAGTTCTTC. This codes for CASSDRGFNLYNEQFF. The chain recombines TRBV6-1 with TRBJ2-1; D call uncertain. The germline V gene encodes CDR1 MNHNS and CDR2 SASEGT. The V end was cut by 3 bases, the J end by 4 bases, with 16 bases between. CDR3 size: 16 residues.

The CDR3 here is CASNRQGGTSPLHF. CDR3 coding DNA: TGTGCCAGTAACAGACAGGGAGGTACTTCACCCCTCCACTTT. The chain joins TRBV19 to TRBJ1-6; 7 bases map to TRBD1. The CDR3 length is 14 residues. Per germline, CDR1 LNHDA and CDR2 SQIVND (reference sequence). Trimming removed 7 bases from V and 9 bases from J; junction bases left unmatched: 9.

The CDR3 nucleotides are TGTGCCACCAGTGAGTCGACAGGGGGTAGCAATCAGCCCCAGCATTTT. Its protein product is CATSESTGGSNQPQHF. V usage is TRBV24-1 and J usage is TRBJ1-5, with 9 nucleotides matching TRBD1. Germline CDR1 is KGHDR and CDR2 is SFDVKD. This CDR3 has 16 amino acids. V shed 4 bases, J shed 0 bases, and the junction held 3 bases outside the gene matches.

This clonotype was observed a few times. The CDR3 is CASSLKDSNQPQHF. CDR3 in DNA: TGTGCCAGCAGCTTAAAAGACAGCAATCAGCCCCAGCATTTT. This chain uses TRBV7-9 with TRBJ1-5; D remains unclear. This CDR3 comprises 14 residues. CDR1 is SEHNR and CDR2 is FQNEAQ in the germline V gene (reference sequence). Trimming left V 2 bases short and J 1 base short, with 6 bases between.

This clonotype has a single count. This chain links TRBV9 with TRBJ2-1, with 9 nucleotides matching TRBD2. The CDR3 contains 15 residues. Looked up from germline, CDR1 is SGDLS and CDR2 is YYNGEE. V was clipped by 4 bases and J by 7 bases; unmatched bases: 9. DNA of the CDR3: TGTGCCAGCAGCCTTCTAAGTGGACTAGCGAATGAGCAGTTCTTC. Translating gives CASSLLSGLANEQFF.

This clonotype has only a few counts. The V and J genes are TRBV7-9 and TRBJ1-6; D is unresolved. CDR1 SEHNR and CDR2 FQNEAQ come from the germline V gene (reference sequence). The ends were cut back, 1 base at V and 8 bases at J, with 12 bases in the middle. CDR3 length equals 15 residues. The CDR3 is CASSLGSGMYSPLHF. The CDR3 bases are TGTGCCAGCAGCTTAGGTTCCGGGATGTATTCACCCCTCCACTTT.

This chain joins TRBV2 and TRBJ2-7; the D gene is possibly TRBD1 (5 bases). V lost 5 bases, J lost 3 bases, and 14 bases lay in between. The germline CDR1 and CDR2 sequences are SNHLY and FYNNEI. The CDR3 extends over 14 amino acids. CDR3 protein: CASSITRAVYEQYF. The DNA for the CDR3 is TGTGCCAGCAGTATAACCAGGGCCGTCTACGAGCAGTACTTC.

The chain uses TRBV15 and TRBJ2-3; TRBD2 matches at 7 bases. This CDR3 has 15 amino acids. Losses at the gene ends were 0 bases for V and 4 bases for J; bases not matched to a gene: 4. The germline CDR1 and CDR2 sequences are LNHNV and YYDKDF (reference sequence). The CDR3 is CATSRDRGGPDTQYF. DNA of the CDR3: TGTGCCACCAGCAGAGATAGGGGAGGGCCAGATACGCAGTATTTT.